The next 6 T cell receptor beta chains were all read from a single sample in a study of glioma-infiltrating T cells after dendritic cell vaccination. Assay used: immunoSEQ multiplex PCR; TCRdb lists only in-frame clones, some missing. Here the sample spans 80,000 to 100,000 clones, roughly 80% being singletons. The time point is: after dendritic cell vaccination, including at tumor progression/relapse. Sequencing used blood, obtained after dendritic cell vaccination. The receptors shown here come from a human donor with glioblastoma.

The chain employs TRBV2 and TRBJ2-5; D is unclear. The CDR3 covers 12 residues. V shed 4 bases and J shed 5 bases, with 8 bases lying between them. CDR1 is SNHLY and CDR2 is FYNNEI in the germline V gene. CDR3 region: CASSVSVETQYF. CDR3 bases: TGTGCCAGCAGTGTTAGTGTGGAGACCCAGTACTTC.

The chain joins TRBV5-6 to TRBJ1-2, with TRBD1 matching over 7 bases. V shed 2 bases, J shed 7 bases, and the junction held 11 bases outside the gene matches. The CDR3 sequence is 15 residues long. Germline V lookup: CDR1 SGHDT, CDR2 YYEEEE. CDR3: CASSFPGGLSSGYTF. CDR3 DNA: TGTGCCAGCAGCTTCCCAGGGGGTTTGTCTAGTGGCTACACCTTC.

The chain combines TRBV6-1 with TRBJ2-7, with TRBD1 matching 11 bases. Per germline, CDR1 MNHNS and CDR2 SASEGT. The trim removed 4 bases at V and 5 bases at J, leaving 7 bases unmatched. The CDR3 is made up of 15 amino acids. The CDR3 coding sequence is TGTGCCAGCAGTGCCTCTGGACAGGGGGCACACGAGCAGTACTTC. Its translation: CASSASGQGAHEQYF.

The chain is built from TRBV30 and TRBJ1-1; no firm D call. The CDR3 loop spans 13 amino acids. V shed 7 bases and J shed 1 base, with 13 bases lying between them. CDR1 is GTSNPN, CDR2 SVGIG, per germline (reference sequence). The CDR3 loop reads CASPGAGNTEAFF. The CDR3 region has the DNA TGTGCCTCCCCCGGCGCAGGGAACACTGAAGCTTTCTTT. Based on the CDR3 plus reference TRBV30 and TRBJ1-1, the full variable domain is SQTIHQWPATLVQPVGSPLSLECTVEGTSNPNLYWYRQAAGRGLQLLFYSVGIGQISSEVPQNLSASRPQDRQFILSSKKLLLSDSGFYLCASPGAGNTEAFFGQGTRLTVV.

The chain recombines TRBV28 with TRBJ1-1; 7 nucleotides align to TRBD1. The CDR3 covers 14 residues. Trimming at V came to 6 bases and at J to 3 bases, leaving 7 bases not matched to a gene. Germline CDR1 is MDHEN and CDR2 is SYDVKM. CDR3 residues: CASRHPQGDTEAFF. The CDR3 DNA reads TGTGCCAGCAGACATCCTCAGGGGGACACTGAAGCTTTCTTT.

The chain employs TRBV5-1 and TRBJ2-5; tentative D call: TRBD1 (6 bases). Per the germline V gene, CDR1 is SGHRS and CDR2 is YFSETQ. There are 15 residues in the CDR3. Trimming cost V 0 bases and J 1 base, with 10 bases left between them. Here the CDR3 reads CASSLALDSQETQYF. As DNA, the CDR3 is TGCGCCAGCAGCTTGGCGCTGGACAGCCAAGAGACCCAGTACTTC.